This passage covers 28 T cell receptor beta chains from one sample sequenced in a study of tumor and adjacent non-tumor tissue in lung cancer. RNA was extracted from bulk tissue without any cell sorting. Three rounds of nested PCR, following a modified ARM-PCR protocol, produced the TCRbeta library. TCRdb fed the multiplex PCR reads into MiXCR, producing one record per CDR3 protein. Of 120,000 to 150,000 distinct CDR3 sequences listed, 60% to 70% are singletons. Sequencing was performed on lung tumor tissue. These receptors were obtained from a man between 60 and 75 years old with small cell lung cancer.

In this sample, this clonotype turned up many times. The rearrangement uses TRBV6-5 and TRBJ2-7, with TRBD1 matching 10 bases. Germline CDR1 is MNHEY and CDR2 is SVGAGI. V lost 10 bases, J lost 2 bases, and 8 bases stayed unmatched. This CDR3 has 14 amino acids. CDR3 region: CATFTGTGAYEQYF. CDR3 DNA: TGTGCCACCTTCACCGGGACAGGGGCCTACGAGCAGTACTTC.

The rearrangement joins TRBV12-3 or TRBV12-4 to TRBJ1-5; 11 bases are shared with TRBD1. The CDR3 length is 16 residues. The V and J ends lost 6 bases and 6 bases, in that order; junction bases with no gene match: 10. CDR3 sequence reads: CASRRWGQGVPQPQHF. In DNA, the CDR3 is TGTGCCAGCAGGAGATGGGGACAGGGGGTTCCTCAGCCCCAGCATTTT.

This clonotype was detected only a few times. The chain has TRBV20-1 and TRBJ2-1; 12 bases are a match to TRBD2. CDR1 DFQATT and CDR2 SNEGSKA come from the germline V gene (reference sequence). V shed 3 bases and J 12 bases; nucleotides not matched to a gene: 12. There are 15 residues in the CDR3. CDR3 sequence: CSASLASGRAEGQFF. CDR3 nucleotide sequence: TGCAGTGCTAGTCTGGCTAGCGGGAGGGCCGAGGGGCAGTTCTTC.

Comment on this clonotype: A much larger clone differs by one base, so this may be a read error. This chain links TRBV29-1 with TRBJ2-2; D gene unclear. The CDR3 is 11 residues long. Trimming removed 7 bases from V and 9 bases from J, with 12 bases in between. Germline V lookup: CDR1 SQVTM, CDR2 ANQGSEA. The CDR3 nucleotides are TGCAGCGGGGAAGAAACCAGGGAGCTGTTTTTT. Translated, it gives CSGEETRELFF.

At least ten counts were recorded for this clonotype. V is TRBV7-9 and J is TRBJ2-3; the match to TRBD2 covers 11 bases. V trimming: 4 bases; J trimming: 2 bases; junction bases outside the gene matches: 11. Germline V CDR1 and CDR2: SEHNR, FQNEAQ (reference sequence). The CDR3 runs to 18 residues. The CDR3, as DNA: TGTGCCAGCAGCTCAGGGACTAGCGGCATATCTCTCACAGATACGCAGTATTTT. Amino acid sequence: CASSSGTSGISLTDTQYF.

Remarks on this clonotype: One end of the junction does not line up with germline, which may come from a read error. V is TRBV11-1 and J is TRBJ2-3, with 8 nucleotides matching TRBD1. The CDR3 has 14 residues. In germline, CDR1 is SGHAT, CDR2 FQDESV (reference sequence). DNA for the CDR3: TGTTCCAGCAGCTTGTACAGGGGGACAGGTACGCAATATTTT. Translated: CSSSLYRGTGTQYF. Together with reference TRBV11-1 and TRBJ2-3, the CDR3 gives the full variable domain: EAEVAQSPRYKITEKSQAVAFWCDPISGHATLYWYRQILGQGPELLVQFQDESVVDDSQLPKDRFSAERLKGVDSTLKIQPAELGDSAMYLCSSSLYRGTGTQYFGPGTRLTVL.

The gene calls are TRBV20-1 and TRBJ2-1; 9 bases are shared with TRBD2. V lost 8 bases, J lost 0 bases, and 11 bases stayed unmatched. Per germline, CDR1 DFQATT and CDR2 SNEGSKA (reference sequence). This CDR3 is 16 amino acids long. In DNA, the CDR3 is TGCAGTTCTGGAAGACTAGCGGTGAGCTCCTACAATGAGCAGTTCTTC. Residues: CSSGRLAVSSYNEQFF.

V gene TRBV11-1 combines with J gene TRBJ2-7; no definite D call. CDR1 and CDR2 (germline): SGHAT, FQDESV (reference sequence). The CDR3 is 14 residues long. In DNA form, the CDR3 reads TGCGCCAGCCGCTTAGTACGGAGCTCCTACGAGCAGTACGTC. Translating gives CASRLVRSSYEQYV.

There are many counts of this clonotype. The V gene is TRBV29-1, the J gene TRBJ2-1; no reliable D call. Germline V gene sequence: CDR1 SQVTM, CDR2 ANQGSEA. V gave up 6 bases and J gave up 5 bases, with 11 bases separating them. The length of the CDR3 is 12 residues. The CDR3 reads CSVGMTNNEQFF. The CDR3 DNA reads TGCAGCGTGGGGATGACCAACAATGAGCAGTTCTTC.

A word on this clonotype: A much larger clone sits a single nucleotide away, making a read error possible. The genes are TRBV4-2 and TRBJ2-1, with a tentative D call TRBD2 (5 bases). Germline V gene sequence: CDR1 LGHNA, CDR2 YNFKEQ. The CDR3 runs to 12 residues. CDR3 region: CVSSRGWDEQFF. In DNA form, the CDR3 reads TGTGTCAGCAGCCGCGGGTGGGATGAGCAGTTCTTC.

This clonotype was picked up a small number of times. This chain connects TRBV5-4 to TRBJ1-1, with D perhaps TRBD1 (5 bases). The CDR3 is made up of 13 amino acids. CDR1 is SGHNT, CDR2 YYREEE, per germline (reference sequence). With 10 bases removed from V and 4 bases from J, the gap between germline ends came to 17 bases. In DNA form, the CDR3 reads TGTGCCGTAGGTTGGGGCCAAAGCACTGAAGCTTTCTTT. Its translation is CAVGWGQSTEAFF. Full variable domain (remainder filled in from reference TRBV5-4 and TRBJ1-1): ETGVTQSPTHLIKTRGQQVTLRCSSQSGHNTVSWYQQALGQGPQFIFQYYREEENGRGNFPPRFSGLQFPNYSSELNVNALELDDSALYLCAVGWGQSTEAFFGQGTRLTVV.

Comments on this clonotype: This may come from a read error, since a much larger clone is one base off. The CDR3: CASNVGGNSYNEQFF. The CDR3 DNA reads TGTGCCAGCAATGTTGGGGGGAACTCCTACAATGAGCAGTTCTTC. V and J are TRBV28 and TRBJ2-1, with D maybe TRBD2 (6 bases). V was cut by 7 bases and J by 0 bases, with 13 bases left in between. Germline CDR1 and CDR2: MDHEN and SYDVKM. The CDR3 totals 15 residues.

Comment on this clonotype: A junction boundary mismatches the germline segment, possibly from a read error. This chain uses TRBV2 with TRBJ1-2; 8 bases fit TRBD1. Germline V CDR1 and CDR2: SNHLY, FYNNEI. This CDR3 has 13 residues. The DNA of the CDR3 is TGTGTCAGCAGGAGGGACAGGCTGGATGGCTACACCTTC. Translation gives CVSRRDRLDGYTF.

This clonotype is a singleton in its sample. Its ends do not fully match the called genes, so a read error is possible. The chain couples TRBV5-1 to TRBJ2-5; D possibly corresponds to TRBD1 (8 bases). The CDR3 runs to 16 residues. The germline CDR1 and CDR2 sequences are SGHRS and YFSETQ. The CDR3: CATSRIRTGRGETQYF. The CDR3 nucleotides are TGTGCCACCAGCCGGATCAGGACAGGGCGGGGGGAGACCCAGTACTTC.

To note about this clonotype: Relative to the germline gene, one junction end is altered; a read error may explain this. The rearrangement links TRBV20-1 to TRBJ2-3; TRBD2 matches at 10 bases. CDR1 DFQATT and CDR2 SNEGSKA come from the germline V gene (reference sequence). This CDR3 has 16 amino acids. The CDR3 region is CSARDRLAGGLDTQCF. CDR3 nucleotides: TGCAGTGCTAGAGATAGACTAGCGGGTGGATTAGATACGCAGTGTTTT.

On this clonotype: No conserved phenylalanine or tryptophan is present at the end of the CDR3, so a read error is the likely explanation. This chain links TRBV20-1 with TRBJ2-1, with D unresolved. Germline assignment: CDR1 DFQATT and CDR2 SNEGSKA (reference sequence). V was trimmed by 1 base and J by 8 bases, leaving 18 bases between them. The CDR3 sequence is 15 residues long. CDR3 nucleotide sequence: TGCAGTGCTAGAGGGGGTTTGTTCAGTATACATGAGCAGTTCTTA. Its translation: CSARGGLFSIHEQFL.

Note on this clonotype: A read error may explain this, as a much larger clone is one base away. This chain uses TRBV11-2 with TRBJ2-1, with D perhaps matching TRBD1 (5 bases). CDR1 is SGHAT, CDR2 FQNNGV, per germline. The CDR3 length is 13 residues. For the CDR3, the DNA is TGTACCAGCAGCTTAGGGGTTAACAATGAGCAGTTCTTC. As protein: CTSSLGVNNEQFF.

Concerning this clonotype itself: Sequence at one end of the junction differs from germline and may be a read error. The chain links TRBV11-3 to TRBJ2-1; D not resolved. The CDR3 has 13 residues. Germline values: CDR1 SGHNT, CDR2 YENEEA. The CDR3 here is CASSLDELTEQFF. CDR3 coding DNA: TGTGCCAGCAGCCTAGACGAATTGACTGAGCAGTTCTTC.

Details on this clonotype: This may stem from a read error, because a much larger clone lies one nucleotide away. The rearrangement joins TRBV4-1 to TRBJ2-5; D is unclear. Per the germline V gene, CDR1 is MGHRA and CDR2 is YSYEKL. This CDR3 comprises 13 residues. The CDR3 DNA reads as TGCACCAGCAGTCTGCAGTTCCAAGAGACCCAGTACTTC. This gives the protein CTSSLQFQETQYF.

This clonotype was picked up a small number of times. The genes are TRBV12-3 or TRBV12-4 and TRBJ1-2, with D maybe TRBD1 (5 bases). Trimming cost V 5 bases and J 8 bases, with 9 bases left between them. The CDR3 runs 11 residues. CDR3 in amino acids: CASSHGTGYTF. Here the CDR3 DNA reads TGTGCCAGCAGTCATGGGACCGGCTACACCTTC.

Comment on this clonotype: It may be a read error: a sequence one base away is much more abundant. J is TRBJ2-1 and V is TRBV11-1; weak D call: TRBD1 (7 bases). This CDR3 comprises 14 residues. Germline V gene data show CDR1 as SGHAT and CDR2 as FQDESV (reference sequence). The CDR3 DNA reads TGTGCCGGCAGCCCAGGGGGGCACTACAATGAGCAGTTCTTC. Translation gives CAGSPGGHYNEQFF.

This clonotype was detected once. An end of the junction differs from the germline gene, which may be a read error. The chain has TRBV6-5 and TRBJ2-1; possible D gene TRBD2, 6 bases. This CDR3 has 14 amino acids. Germline CDR1 and CDR2: MNHEY and SVGAGI. As DNA, the CDR3 is TGTGTCAGCAGTCGACGGGGGTCCTACAATGAGCACTTCTTC. It encodes CVSSRRGSYNEHFF.

The table lists this clonotype with a count of one. Here the CDR3 reads CASSQGGGSYDEQFF. The CDR3 DNA is TGCGCCAGCAGCCAAGGGGGTGGTTCATACGATGAGCAGTTCTTC. The chain recombines TRBV4-1 with TRBJ2-1; D unclear. V was cut by 1 base and J by 8 bases, with 15 bases left in between. Germline assignment: CDR1 MGHRA and CDR2 YSYEKL. The CDR3 covers 15 residues.

The chain uses TRBV28 and TRBJ2-7; perhaps TRBD2 as D (7 bases). The V end lost 7 bases, the J end lost 5 bases, and 21 bases lay between the germline ends. The CDR3 is 15 residues long. Germline lookup yields CDR1 MDHEN and CDR2 SYDVKM. The CDR3 here is CASTTPGGATNEQYF. CDR3 DNA sequence: TGTGCCAGCACGACCCCGGGGGGCGCAACGAACGAGCAGTACTTC.

On this clonotype: One end of the junction fails to match germline, which may point to a read error. The chain has TRBV12-3 or TRBV12-4 and TRBJ1-5; D perhaps matches TRBD1 (6 bases). This CDR3 has 15 residues. The CDR3: CASKGDAGFNRPQHF. CDR3 DNA: TGTGCCAGCAAGGGGGACGCAGGATTCAATCGGCCCCAGCATTTT.

This clonotype was recorded only once. An end of the junction differs from the germline gene, which may be a read error. The chain is built from TRBV12-3 or TRBV12-4 and TRBJ2-3, with 11 bases that match TRBD2. The CDR3 contains 17 residues. The DNA for the CDR3 is TGTGCCAACAGCGAGCTCGGACTAGCGGGCGGCATAGATAGGCAGTATTTT. Translating gives CANSELGLAGGIDRQYF.

There are a few counts of this clonotype. A junction end diverges from the germline sequence, so it may reflect a read error. The chain has TRBV29-1 and TRBJ2-4; maybe TRBD1 (5 bases). This CDR3 has 14 amino acids. Germline V gives CDR1 SQVTM, CDR2 ANQGSEA. This CDR3 is CSVRSPLDKDIQYF. The CDR3 nucleotides are TGCAGCGTCAGAAGTCCTCTGGACAAAGACATTCAGTACTTC.

In the case of this clonotype: An end of the junction does not agree with germline; a read error may underlie this. The chain combines TRBV12-3 or TRBV12-4 with TRBJ1-1, with D uncertain. This CDR3 comprises 13 residues. The CDR3 coding sequence is TGTGCCAGCAGCTATCAGTCGAACACTGAAACTTTCTTT. Translating it yields CASSYQSNTETFF.